Described below is a single TCR beta chain sequence and its context. Its antigen is undetermined. The data were obtained in a study of T cell responses to AZD1222 COVID-19 vaccine. General study findings and limits: In all cases, repertoires were sampled only after the peak T cell response. The study found vaccine-associated CD4 TCRs spanning spike, dominant at 160-218 and 743-854.

Produced via immunoSEQ multiplex PCR; TCRdb's table is partial and in-frame only. The sample holds more than 150,000 clones, around 90% seen once. Germline loops: CDR1 SGHAT, CDR2 FQNNGV. Unmatched junction bases numbered 4, after V lost 5 bases and J lost 7 bases. This CDR3 has 13 amino acids. This specimen consisted of peripheral blood, obtained on day 0 of AZD1222 vaccination. The TCR originated in an adult in good health. The chain has TRBV11-2 and TRBJ2-2; TRBD2 matches at 7 bases. The DNA for the CDR3 is TGTGCCAGCAGCCCGTGGGGGGGCGGGGAGCTGTTTTTT. It encodes CASSPWGGGELFF.